These 26 T cell receptor beta chains originate from one sample sequenced in a study of T-cell reconstitution after alpha-beta-depleted transplantation in children. During its preparation, the TCRbeta library received unique molecular identifiers. TCRdb re-called the PCR reads with MiXCR, one entry per CDR3 protein. The sample carries 610,000 or so distinct CDR3 sequences, over 25% recorded once. The sequencing used PBMCs, collected before TCRalphabeta/CD19-depleted stem cell transplant. The source of these receptors is a boy younger than two with Wiskott-Aldrich syndrome, due to receive a stem cell transplant.

CDR3 in DNA: TGCAGTGCTACCCAACCGGGCGGAAGCACAGATACGCAGTATTTT. Residues: CSATQPGGSTDTQYF. The chain recombines TRBV20-1 with TRBJ2-3; D is unresolved. V gave up 4 bases and J gave up 0 bases, with 14 bases separating them. CDR1 and CDR2 from the germline V gene are DFQATT and SNEGSKA (reference sequence). This CDR3 region has 15 residues.

V and J are TRBV3-1 and TRBJ2-3, with TRBD1 identical over 9 bases. V shed 3 bases and J 3 bases; nucleotides not matched to a gene: 7. CDR3 length: 16 residues. The germline V gene has CDR1 LGHDT and CDR2 YNNKEL (reference sequence). The CDR3 protein is CASSQSGTGRTDTQYF. The CDR3 DNA reads as TGTGCCAGCAGCCAGAGTGGGACAGGGAGGACAGATACGCAGTATTTT.

This rearrangement joins TRBV20-1 to TRBJ1-3; tentatively, D is TRBD1 (5 bases). Trimming left V 1 base short and J 4 bases short, with 11 bases between. The CDR3 spans 14 residues. In germline, CDR1 is DFQATT, CDR2 SNEGSKA (reference sequence). This chain's CDR3 is CSARVQGSGNTIYF. CDR3 in DNA: TGCAGTGCTAGAGTCCAGGGTTCGGGAAACACCATATATTTT.

This clonotype was found a few times. The chain has TRBV5-1 and TRBJ2-3; D is perhaps TRBD1 (7 bases). CDR1 and CDR2 (germline): SGHRS, YFSETQ. The CDR3 is 17 residues long. Trimming shortened V by 4 bases and J by 7 bases, and 25 bases separated the two germline ends. DNA for the CDR3: TGCGCCAGCAGCAGACGGGACAGTCCAGTTGGGGGGAATACGCAGTATTTT. It is translated as CASSRRDSPVGGNTQYF.

This clonotype occurred a few times. The chain employs TRBV7-2 and TRBJ1-1, with a weak D call TRBD1 (5 bases). The V gene lost 1 base and the J gene lost 5 bases, with 14 bases spanning the gap. The CDR3 covers 15 residues. The germline gives CDR1 SGHTA, CDR2 FQGNSA. CDR3 loop: CASSLVQGTRTEAFF. CDR3 sequence (DNA): TGTGCCAGCAGCTTAGTTCAGGGCACCAGAACTGAAGCTTTCTTT.

This clonotype was detected a few times. A junction end diverges from the germline sequence, so it may reflect a read error. The gene calls are TRBV12-3 or TRBV12-4 and TRBJ2-7, with D perhaps TRBD2 (5 bases). The CDR3 is 13 amino acids. CDR3 DNA: TGTGCCAGCAGGGGTGGAGGTTCCTCCGAGCAGTACTTC. Its translation is CASRGGGSSEQYF.

In this sample, this clonotype turned up a few times. V is TRBV5-6 and J is TRBJ2-1, with 11 bases lining up with TRBD2. The V and J ends lost 3 bases and 0 bases, in that order; junction bases with no gene match: 5. Germline V gives CDR1 SGHDT, CDR2 YYEEEE. The CDR3 sequence is 17 residues long. In nucleotides, the CDR3 is TGTGCCAGCAGCTATACGGGACTAGCGGACTCCTACAATGAGCAGTTCTTC. Encoded protein: CASSYTGLADSYNEQFF.

This clonotype was counted between two and nine times. The chain employs TRBV24-1 and TRBJ2-7, with D hard to call. The V end was cut by 6 bases, the J end by 0 bases, with 8 bases between. This CDR3 is built from 13 residues. Germline V gives CDR1 KGHDR, CDR2 SFDVKD. CDR3 in DNA: TGTGCCACCAGTCAAGACAACTCCTACGAGCAGTACTTC. Translation gives CATSQDNSYEQYF.

The rearrangement links TRBV5-1 to TRBJ1-2, with D perhaps matching TRBD1 (6 bases). V was clipped by 4 bases and J by 0 bases, with 16 bases between them. The V gene's germline CDR1 is SGHRS and CDR2 YFSETQ. The CDR3 sequence is 16 residues long. DNA for the CDR3: TGCGCCAGCAGCCCTCAAACAGGGACATCTAACTATGGCTACACCTTC. Translating gives CASSPQTGTSNYGYTF.

This clonotype was found a few times. This chain joins TRBV12-3 or TRBV12-4 and TRBJ1-3; 7 bases are shared with TRBD1. This CDR3 comprises 15 residues. The ends lost 5 bases at V and 3 bases at J; junction bases unmatched: 7. The DNA for the CDR3 is TGTGCCAGCAGTCCCGACAGGGAAGGTGGAAACACCATATATTTT. Translating gives CASSPDREGGNTIYF.

The V gene is TRBV12-3 or TRBV12-4, the J gene TRBJ2-3; TRBD2 matches 7 bases. This CDR3 comprises 14 residues. Unmatched junction bases numbered 6, after V lost 5 bases and J lost 4 bases. DNA of the CDR3: TGTGCCAGCAGTCTCCGGGACTATTCAGATACGCAGTATTTT. Its protein is CASSLRDYSDTQYF.

The CDR3 loop reads CASSDWGAGDEQYF. The CDR3, as DNA: TGCGCCAGCAGTGATTGGGGGGCTGGCGACGAGCAGTACTTC. This sequence joins TRBV10-2 and TRBJ2-7, with D perhaps TRBD1 or TRBD2 (6 bases each). The CDR3 length is 14 residues. Germline CDR1 WSHSY, CDR2 SAAADI. Trimming took off 3 bases at V and 5 bases at J, with 14 bases between the two ends.

This clonotype has more than one count but fewer than ten. This rearrangement joins TRBV5-6 to TRBJ1-2; a possible D gene is TRBD1 (5 bases). This CDR3 contains 14 residues. CDR1 and CDR2 (germline): SGHDT, YYEEEE. The V end lost 1 base, the J end lost 5 bases, and 12 bases lay between the germline ends. CDR3 nucleotides: TGTGCCAGCAGCTTGATCGAGGGGCGTTATGGCTACACCTTC. Amino acid sequence: CASSLIEGRYGYTF.

This clonotype was seen a few times. The chain links TRBV5-5 to TRBJ2-1, with 7 bases matching TRBD2. Germline V gene sequence: CDR1 SGHKS, CDR2 YYEKEE (reference sequence). The junction had 4 bases not matched to a gene; V was cut back by 0 bases and J by 4 bases. This CDR3 is built from 15 residues. The DNA of the CDR3 is TGTGCCAGCAGCTTGGCCGCGGGAGAGTACAATGAGCAGTTCTTC. Translation gives CASSLAAGEYNEQFF.

The rearrangement joins TRBV5-1 to TRBJ2-5; 11 bases match TRBD2. V lost 3 bases, J lost 7 bases, and 11 bases stayed unmatched. From germline, CDR1 is SGHRS and CDR2 YFSETQ. The CDR3 is made up of 16 amino acids. CDR3 in amino acids: CASSSASGGTRGTQYF. CDR3 coding DNA: TGCGCCAGCAGCTCGGCTAGCGGGGGGACACGCGGGACCCAGTACTTC.

This chain links TRBV25-1 with TRBJ2-7, with 7 bases fitting TRBD2. The V gene end was trimmed by 7 bases and the J gene end by 6 bases; junction bases not matched to a gene: 3. Per the germline V gene, CDR1 is MGHDK and CDR2 is SYGVNS. CDR3 length: 11 residues. The CDR3 loop is CASTAGSEQYF. As DNA, the CDR3 is TGTGCCAGCACAGCGGGATCCGAGCAGTACTTC.

The V and J genes are TRBV7-2 and TRBJ2-7; TRBD1 is a possible D gene (5 bases). Germline assignment: CDR1 SGHTA and CDR2 FQGNSA. CDR3 length: 17 residues. V lost 2 bases and J 0 bases, leaving 17 bases between the germline ends. For the CDR3, the DNA is TGTGCCAGCAGCTTAATGCCGCAGGGTATTATCTCCTACGAGCAGTACTTC. This sequence encodes CASSLMPQGIISYEQYF.

The chain uses TRBV7-9 and TRBJ2-1; D uncertain. The length of the CDR3 is 14 residues. Germline loops: CDR1 SEHNR, CDR2 FQNEAQ (reference sequence). Trimming shortened V by 2 bases and J by 7 bases, and 12 bases separated the two germline ends. The CDR3 bases are TGTGCCAGCAGCTTAAGGCCGACGGATAATGAGCAGTTCTTC. Its translation: CASSLRPTDNEQFF. Full variable domain (missing parts from reference TRBV7-9 and TRBJ2-1): DTGVSQNPRHKITKRGQNVTFRCDPISEHNRLYWYRQTLGQGPEFLTYFQNEAQLEKSRLLSDRFSAERPKGSFSTLEIQRTEQGDSAMYLCASSLRPTDNEQFFGPGTRLTVL.

This clonotype has only a few counts. This chain uses TRBV6-1 with TRBJ2-7; 8 bases match TRBD2. V was clipped by 4 bases and J by 1 base; unmatched bases: 12. This CDR3 has 17 amino acids. The germline V gene encodes CDR1 MNHNS and CDR2 SASEGT. This CDR3 reads CASSATVSGKGSYEQYF. CDR3 DNA: TGTGCCAGCAGTGCAACAGTTAGCGGGAAGGGGTCCTACGAGCAGTACTTC.

The rearrangement joins TRBV6-1 to TRBJ2-2; 10 bases line up with TRBD2. V lost 6 bases to trimming and J lost 3 bases; unmatched junction nucleotides: 16. Per the germline V gene, CDR1 is MNHNS and CDR2 is SASEGT. The CDR3 covers 19 residues. The CDR3 spells CASRFSTSGREGHTGELFF. The CDR3 bases are TGTGCCAGCAGGTTTTCTACGAGCGGGAGGGAGGGTCACACCGGGGAGCTGTTTTTT.

In its sample, this clonotype was seen a few times. The chain couples TRBV5-1 to TRBJ1-2, with a weak D call TRBD1 (5 bases). V lost 4 bases and J 2 bases, leaving 12 bases between the germline ends. Germline-derived CDR1 and CDR2 are SGHRS and YFSETQ. The CDR3 totals 14 residues. The CDR3 bases are TGCGCCAGCAGCCCCTCGGGACTAAACTATGGCTACACCTTC. Translated: CASSPSGLNYGYTF.

This clonotype showed up just once. The chain carries TRBV27 and TRBJ2-4; the match to TRBD1 covers 7 bases. The CDR3 length is 14 residues. Germline V gene lookup returns CDR1 MNHEY and CDR2 SMNVEV (reference sequence). V lost 6 bases and J lost 5; bases outside the gene matches: 7. CDR3 in DNA: TGTGCCAGCAGACAAACCGGGACAGAAAACATTCAGTACTTC. This sequence encodes CASRQTGTENIQYF.

There are a few counts of this clonotype. This sequence joins TRBV5-5 and TRBJ1-1; D ambiguous. V was pared by 1 base and J by 8 bases, with 9 bases between. The CDR3 sequence is 12 residues long. The germline CDR1 and CDR2 sequences are SGHKS and YYEKEE (reference sequence). CDR3 sequence: CASSLRADEAFF. In nucleotides, the CDR3 is TGTGCCAGCAGCTTGCGGGCAGACGAAGCTTTCTTT.

The rearrangement joins TRBV5-1 to TRBJ2-7; either TRBD1 or TRBD2 may fit D (5 bases each). This CDR3 has 15 amino acids. V was shortened by 3 bases and J by 5 bases, with 18 bases between the two germline ends. Germline lookup yields CDR1 SGHRS and CDR2 YFSETQ. The CDR3 reads CASSSLGTPRNEQYF. CDR3 bases: TGCGCCAGCAGCTCTCTGGGGACCCCCCGCAACGAGCAGTACTTC.

V gene TRBV5-1 combines with J gene TRBJ2-5, with 7 bases identical to TRBD2. Germline V gives CDR1 SGHRS, CDR2 YFSETQ. Trimming took 4 bases from V and 5 from J; bases not matched to a gene: 5. The CDR3 covers 13 residues. CDR3 sequence (DNA): TGCGCCAGCAGCGGGAGGGCCCAGGAGACCCAGTACTTC. It codes for CASSGRAQETQYF.

This clonotype has a handful of counts. The chain links TRBV20-1 to TRBJ2-3; D tentatively fits TRBD1 or TRBD2 (6 bases each). The CDR3 spans 12 residues. From germline, CDR1 is DFQATT and CDR2 SNEGSKA (reference sequence). The ends were cut back, 6 bases at V and 7 bases at J, with 14 bases in the middle. CDR3 sequence reads: CSALWRGNTQYF. Here the CDR3 DNA reads TGCAGTGCCCTCTGGAGGGGGAATACGCAGTATTTT.